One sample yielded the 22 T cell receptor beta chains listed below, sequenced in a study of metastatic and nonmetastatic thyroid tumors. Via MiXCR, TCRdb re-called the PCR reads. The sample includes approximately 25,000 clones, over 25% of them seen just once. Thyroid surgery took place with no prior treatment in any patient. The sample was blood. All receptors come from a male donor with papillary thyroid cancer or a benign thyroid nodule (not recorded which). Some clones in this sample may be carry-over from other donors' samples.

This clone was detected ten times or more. This chain's CDR3 is CASSLLAGDPNTQYF. The CDR3 region has the DNA TGTGCCAGCAGCTTACTAGCGGGAGACCCAAATACGCAGTATTTT. This rearrangement joins TRBV7-3 to TRBJ2-3; 10 nucleotides align to TRBD2. V lost 2 bases and J lost 7; bases outside the gene matches: 6. CDR3 size: 15 residues. Germline V CDR1 and CDR2: SGHTA, FQGTGA.

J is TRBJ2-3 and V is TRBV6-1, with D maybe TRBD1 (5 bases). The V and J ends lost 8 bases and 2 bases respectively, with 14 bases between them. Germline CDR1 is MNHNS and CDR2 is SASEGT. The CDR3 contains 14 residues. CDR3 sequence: CASLLRQNTDTQYF. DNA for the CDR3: TGTGCCAGCCTACTCCGACAGAACACAGATACGCAGTATTTT.

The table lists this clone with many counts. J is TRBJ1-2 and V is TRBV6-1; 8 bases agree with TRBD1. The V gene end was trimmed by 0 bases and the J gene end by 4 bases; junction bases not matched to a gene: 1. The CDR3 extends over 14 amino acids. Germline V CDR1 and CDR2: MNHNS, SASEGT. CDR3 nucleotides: TGTGCCAGCAGTGAAGCCGGGACAGGCTATGGCTACACCTTC. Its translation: CASSEAGTGYGYTF.

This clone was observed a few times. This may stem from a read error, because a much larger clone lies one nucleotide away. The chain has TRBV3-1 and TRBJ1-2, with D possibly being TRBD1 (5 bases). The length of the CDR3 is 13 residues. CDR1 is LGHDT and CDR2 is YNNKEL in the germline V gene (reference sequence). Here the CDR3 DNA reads TGTGCCAGCAGCCCACCGGGGGTGAGTGGCTGCACCTTC. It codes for CASSPPGVSGCTF. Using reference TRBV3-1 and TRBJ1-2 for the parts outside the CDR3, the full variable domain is DTAVSQTPKYLVTQMGNDKSIKCEQNLGHDTMYWYKQDSKKFLKIMFSYNNKELIINETVPNRFSPKSPDKAHLNLHINSLELGDSAVYFCASSPPGVSGCTFGSGTRLTVV.

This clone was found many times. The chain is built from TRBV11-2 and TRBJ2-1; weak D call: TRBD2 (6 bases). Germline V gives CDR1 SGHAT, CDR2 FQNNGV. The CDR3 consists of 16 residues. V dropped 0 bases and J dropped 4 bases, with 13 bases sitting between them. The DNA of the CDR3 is TGTGCCAGCAGCTTAGAGGCCGGGAGAAGATACAATGAGCAGTTCTTC. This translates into CASSLEAGRRYNEQFF.

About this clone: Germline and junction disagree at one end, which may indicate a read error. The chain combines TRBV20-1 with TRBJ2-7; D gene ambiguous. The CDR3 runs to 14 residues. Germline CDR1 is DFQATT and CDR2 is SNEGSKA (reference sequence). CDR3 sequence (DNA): TGCAGTGCCCGATGGGGTCCCACCCCCTACGAGCATTACTTC. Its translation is CSARWGPTPYEHYF.

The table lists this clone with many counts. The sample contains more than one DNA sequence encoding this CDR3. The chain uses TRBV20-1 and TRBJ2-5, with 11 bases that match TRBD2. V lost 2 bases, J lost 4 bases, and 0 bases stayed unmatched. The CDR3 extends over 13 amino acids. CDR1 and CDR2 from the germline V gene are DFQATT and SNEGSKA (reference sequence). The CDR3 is CSARTSGRETQYF. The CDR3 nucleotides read TGCAGTGCTAGAACTAGCGGGAGAGAGACCCAGTACTTC.

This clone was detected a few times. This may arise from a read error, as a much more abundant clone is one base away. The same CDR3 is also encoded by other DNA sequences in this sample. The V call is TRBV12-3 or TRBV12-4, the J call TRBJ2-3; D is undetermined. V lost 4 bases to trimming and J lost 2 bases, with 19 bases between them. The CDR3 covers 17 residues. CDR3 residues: CASSSRGVRALTDTQYF. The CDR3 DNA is TGTGCCAGCAGTTCCCGAGGTGTTAGGGCCCTCACAGATACGCAGTATTTT.

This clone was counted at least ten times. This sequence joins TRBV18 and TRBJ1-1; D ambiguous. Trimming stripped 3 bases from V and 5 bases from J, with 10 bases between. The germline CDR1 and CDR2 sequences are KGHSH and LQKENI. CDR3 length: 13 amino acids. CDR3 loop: CASSPSPGTEAFF. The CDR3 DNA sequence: TGTGCCAGCTCACCTAGCCCCGGGACTGAAGCTTTCTTT.

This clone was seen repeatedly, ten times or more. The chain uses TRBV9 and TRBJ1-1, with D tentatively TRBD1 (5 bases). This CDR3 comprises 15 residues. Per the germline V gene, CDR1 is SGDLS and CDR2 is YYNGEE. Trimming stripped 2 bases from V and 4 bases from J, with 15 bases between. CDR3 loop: CASSVELRGSTEAFF. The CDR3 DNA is TGTGCCAGCAGCGTGGAGCTCCGGGGCAGCACTGAAGCTTTCTTT. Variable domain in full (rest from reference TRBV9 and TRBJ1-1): DSGVTQTPKHLITATGQRVTLRCSPRSGDLSVYWYQQSLDQGLQFLIQYYNGEERAKGNILERFSAQQFPDLHSELNLSSLELGDSALYFCASSVELRGSTEAFFGQGTRLTVV.

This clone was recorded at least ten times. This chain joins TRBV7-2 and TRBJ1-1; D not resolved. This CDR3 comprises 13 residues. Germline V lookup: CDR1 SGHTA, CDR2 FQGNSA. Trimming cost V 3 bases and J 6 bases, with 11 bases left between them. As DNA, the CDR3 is TGTGCCAGCAGCTTTTCGGGGAATTCTGAAGCTTTCTTT. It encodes CASSFSGNSEAFF.

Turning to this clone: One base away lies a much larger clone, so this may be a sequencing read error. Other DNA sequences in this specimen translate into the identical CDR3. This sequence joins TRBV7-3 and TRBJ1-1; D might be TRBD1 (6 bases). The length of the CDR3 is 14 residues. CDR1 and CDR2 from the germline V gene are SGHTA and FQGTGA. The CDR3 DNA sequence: TGTGCCAGCTCGCTGAACCGGGGGGCAACTGAGGCTTTCTTT. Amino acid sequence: CASSLNRGATEAFF.

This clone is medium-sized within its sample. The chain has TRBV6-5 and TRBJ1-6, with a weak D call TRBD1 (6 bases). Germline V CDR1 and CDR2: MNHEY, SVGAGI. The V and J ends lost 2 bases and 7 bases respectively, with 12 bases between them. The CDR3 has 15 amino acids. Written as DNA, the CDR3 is TGTGCCAGCAGTTACGTGACAGGCCTAAATTCACCCCTCCACTTT. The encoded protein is CASSYVTGLNSPLHF.

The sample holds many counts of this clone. CDR3 region: CASSRGIATNEKLFF. In nucleotides, the CDR3 is TGTGCCAGCAGCCGGGGGATTGCAACTAATGAAAAACTGTTTTTT. The chain links TRBV7-6 to TRBJ1-4; possible D gene TRBD1, 5 bases. The CDR3 length is 15 residues. Between the trimmed V and J ends, which lost 5 bases and 0 bases, there was a span of 10 bases. The germline V gene encodes CDR1 SGHVS and CDR2 FNYEAQ.

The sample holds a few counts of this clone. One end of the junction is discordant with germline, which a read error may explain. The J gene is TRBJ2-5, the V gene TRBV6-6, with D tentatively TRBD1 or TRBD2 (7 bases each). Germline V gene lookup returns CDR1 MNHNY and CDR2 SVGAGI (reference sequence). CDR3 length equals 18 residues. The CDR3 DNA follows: TGTGCCAGCAGTTACAGGTCTTGGGGAATCAGGGGGGGAGAGACACAGTACTTC. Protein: CASSYRSWGIRGGETQYF.

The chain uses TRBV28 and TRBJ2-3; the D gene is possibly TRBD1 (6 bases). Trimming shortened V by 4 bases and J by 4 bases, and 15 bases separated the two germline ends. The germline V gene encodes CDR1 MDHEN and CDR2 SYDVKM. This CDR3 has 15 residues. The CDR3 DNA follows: TGTGCCAGCAGTTCCCACAGGGACCTCGCAGATACGCAGTATTTT. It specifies CASSSHRDLADTQYF.

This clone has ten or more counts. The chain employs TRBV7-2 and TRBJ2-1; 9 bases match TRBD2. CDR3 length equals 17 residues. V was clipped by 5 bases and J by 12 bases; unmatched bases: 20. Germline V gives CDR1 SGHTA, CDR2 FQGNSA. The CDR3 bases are TGTGCCAGCAGCCCCCGGAAGGAGCTAGCGGGATACTTTGGGCAGTTCTTC. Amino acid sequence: CASSPRKELAGYFGQFF.

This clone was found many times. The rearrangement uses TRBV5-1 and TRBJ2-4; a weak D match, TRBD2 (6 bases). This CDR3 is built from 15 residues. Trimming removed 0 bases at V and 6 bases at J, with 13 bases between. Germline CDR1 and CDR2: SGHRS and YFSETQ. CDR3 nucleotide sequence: TGCGCCAGCAGCTTGGAGGAGGGGTGGCGAAACATTCAGTACTTC. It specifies CASSLEEGWRNIQYF. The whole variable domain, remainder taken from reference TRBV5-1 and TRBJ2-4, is KAGVTQTPRYLIKTRGQQVTLSCSPISGHRSVSWYQQTPGQGLQFLFEYFSETQRNKGNFPGRFSGRQFSNSRSEMNVSTLELGDSALYLCASSLEEGWRNIQYFGAGTRLSVL.

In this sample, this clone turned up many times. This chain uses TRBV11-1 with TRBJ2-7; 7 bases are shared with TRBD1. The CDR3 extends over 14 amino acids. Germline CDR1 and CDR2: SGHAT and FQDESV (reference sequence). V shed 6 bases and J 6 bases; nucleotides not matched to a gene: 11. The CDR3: CASSPASTGSEQYF. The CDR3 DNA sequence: TGTGCCAGCAGTCCCGCCTCGACAGGGTCCGAGCAGTACTTC. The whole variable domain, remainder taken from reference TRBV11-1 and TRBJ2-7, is EAEVAQSPRYKITEKSQAVAFWCDPISGHATLYWYRQILGQGPELLVQFQDESVVDDSQLPKDRFSAERLKGVDSTLKIQPAELGDSAMYLCASSPASTGSEQYFGPGTRLTVT.

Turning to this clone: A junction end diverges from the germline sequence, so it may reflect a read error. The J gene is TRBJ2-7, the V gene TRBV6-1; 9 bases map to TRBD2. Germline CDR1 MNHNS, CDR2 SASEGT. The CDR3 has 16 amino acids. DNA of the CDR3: TGTGCCAGCAGTACCCGGCTAGCGGGGCCCTCCTACGAGCGGTACTTC. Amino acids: CASSTRLAGPSYERYF.

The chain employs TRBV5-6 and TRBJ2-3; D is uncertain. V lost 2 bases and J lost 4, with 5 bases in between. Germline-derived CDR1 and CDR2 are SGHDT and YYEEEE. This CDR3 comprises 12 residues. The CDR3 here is CASSFLSDTQYF. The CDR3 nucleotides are TGTGCCAGCAGCTTCTTGTCAGATACGCAGTATTTT.

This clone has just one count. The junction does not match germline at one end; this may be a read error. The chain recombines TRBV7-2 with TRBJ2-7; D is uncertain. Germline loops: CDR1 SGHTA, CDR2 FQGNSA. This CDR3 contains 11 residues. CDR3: CAISASYEQLF. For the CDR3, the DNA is TGTGCCATCAGCGCCTCCTACGAGCAGTTATTC.